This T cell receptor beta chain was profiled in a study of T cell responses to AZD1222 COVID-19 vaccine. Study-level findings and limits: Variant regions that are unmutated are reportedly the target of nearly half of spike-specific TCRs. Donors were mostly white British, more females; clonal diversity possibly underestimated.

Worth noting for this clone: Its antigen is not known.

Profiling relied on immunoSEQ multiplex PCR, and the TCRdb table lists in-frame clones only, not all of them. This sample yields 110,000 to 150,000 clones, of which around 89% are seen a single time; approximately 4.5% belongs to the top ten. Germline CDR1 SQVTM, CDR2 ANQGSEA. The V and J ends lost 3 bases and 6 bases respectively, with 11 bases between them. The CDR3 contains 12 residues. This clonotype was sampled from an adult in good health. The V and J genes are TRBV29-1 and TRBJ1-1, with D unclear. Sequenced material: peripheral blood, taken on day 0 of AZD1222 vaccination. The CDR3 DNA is TGCAGCGTTGAGTGGACTGGGCCTGAAGCTTTCTTT. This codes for CSVEWTGPEAFF. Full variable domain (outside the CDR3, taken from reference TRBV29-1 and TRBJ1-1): SAVISQKPSRDICQRGTSLTIQCQVDSQVTMMFWYRQQPGQSLTLIATANQGSEATYESGFVIDKFPISRPNLTFSTLTVSNMSPEDSSIYLCSVEWTGPEAFFGQGTRLTVV.